This T cell receptor beta chain came from a study of blood T cell repertoires in COVID-19. Study background: Nucleic acid was either cDNA or gDNA, and it came from T cells, B-cell-depleted T cells, or PBMCs.

Sequencing used immunoSEQ multiplex PCR; TCRdb keeps in-frame clones, though not all of them. The repertoire consists of about 64,000 clones, with 70% to 90% occurring once and the leading ten covering about a tenth. There are 18 residues in the CDR3. V was clipped by 4 bases and J by 7 bases; unmatched bases: 20. In germline, CDR1 is SGHTA, CDR2 FQGNSA. This TCR derives from a woman between 35 and 50 years old who had recovered from COVID-19. V usage is TRBV7-2 and J usage is TRBJ2-3; 7 nucleotides agree with TRBD2. Sequencing used PBMCs or T cells enriched from blood (not recorded which). The CDR3 nucleotides are TGTGCCAGCAGCTCACCTCCAGGACTAGAGGAATTTTTGAATACGCAGTATTTT. Protein: CASSSPPGLEEFLNTQYF. The variable domain in full, completed from reference TRBV7-2 and TRBJ2-3, reads GAGVSQSPSNKVTEKGKDVELRCDPISGHTALYWYRQSLGQGLEFLIYFQGNSAPDKSGLPSDRFSAERTGGSVSTLTIQRTQQEDSAVYLCASSSPPGLEEFLNTQYFGPGTRLTVL.